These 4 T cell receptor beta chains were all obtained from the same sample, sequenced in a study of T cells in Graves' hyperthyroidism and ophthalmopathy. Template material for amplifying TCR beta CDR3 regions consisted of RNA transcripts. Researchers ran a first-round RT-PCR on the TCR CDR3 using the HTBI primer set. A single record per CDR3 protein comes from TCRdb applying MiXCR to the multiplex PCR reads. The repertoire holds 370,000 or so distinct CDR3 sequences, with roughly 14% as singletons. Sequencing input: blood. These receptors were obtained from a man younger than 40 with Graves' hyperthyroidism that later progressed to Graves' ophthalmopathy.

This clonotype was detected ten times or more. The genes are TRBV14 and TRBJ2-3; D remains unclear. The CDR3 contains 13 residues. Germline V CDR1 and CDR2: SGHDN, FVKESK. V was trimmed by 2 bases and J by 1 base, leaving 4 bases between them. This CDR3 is CASSQFRTDTQYF. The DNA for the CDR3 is TGTGCCAGCAGCCAATTTCGCACAGATACGCAGTATTTT.

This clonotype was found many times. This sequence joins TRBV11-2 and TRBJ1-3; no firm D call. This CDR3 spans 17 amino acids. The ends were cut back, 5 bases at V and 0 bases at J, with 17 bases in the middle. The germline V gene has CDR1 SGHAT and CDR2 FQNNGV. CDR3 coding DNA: TGTGCCAGCAGCCGTACTTGGGCCGGCGGCTCTGGAAACACCATATATTTT. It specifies CASSRTWAGGSGNTIYF.

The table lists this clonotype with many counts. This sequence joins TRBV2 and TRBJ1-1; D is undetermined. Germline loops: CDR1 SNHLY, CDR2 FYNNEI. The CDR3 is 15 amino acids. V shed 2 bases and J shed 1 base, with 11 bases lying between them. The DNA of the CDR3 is TGTGCCAGCAGTGAAACCGTAGGCGGGAACACTGAAGCTTTCTTT. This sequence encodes CASSETVGGNTEAFF. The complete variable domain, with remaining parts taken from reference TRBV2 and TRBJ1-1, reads EPEVTQTPSHQVTQMGQEVILRCVPISNHLYFYWYRQILGQKVEFLVSFYNNEISEKSEIFDDQFSVERPDGSNFTLKIRSTKLEDSAMYFCASSETVGGNTEAFFGQGTRLTVV.

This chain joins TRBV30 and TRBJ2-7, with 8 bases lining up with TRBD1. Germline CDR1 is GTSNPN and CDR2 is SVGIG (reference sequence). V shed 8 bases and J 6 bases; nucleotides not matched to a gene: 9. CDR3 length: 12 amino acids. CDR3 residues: CAQRTGIGEQYF. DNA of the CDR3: TGTGCCCAGAGGACAGGGATAGGCGAGCAGTACTTC. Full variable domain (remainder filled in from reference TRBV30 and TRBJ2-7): SQTIHQWPATLVQPVGSPLSLECTVEGTSNPNLYWYRQAAGRGLQLLFYSVGIGQISSEVPQNLSASRPQDRQFILSSKKLLLSDSGFYLCAQRTGIGEQYFGPGTRLTVT.